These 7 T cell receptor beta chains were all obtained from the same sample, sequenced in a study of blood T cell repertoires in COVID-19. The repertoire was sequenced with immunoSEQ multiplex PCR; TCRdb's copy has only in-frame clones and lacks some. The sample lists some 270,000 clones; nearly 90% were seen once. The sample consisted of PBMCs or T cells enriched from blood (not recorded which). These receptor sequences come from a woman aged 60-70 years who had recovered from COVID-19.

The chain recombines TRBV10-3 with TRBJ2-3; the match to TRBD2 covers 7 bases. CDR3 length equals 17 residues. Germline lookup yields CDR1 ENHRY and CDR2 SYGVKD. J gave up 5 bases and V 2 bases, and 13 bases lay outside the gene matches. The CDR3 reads CAISEDPMGGGGDTQYF. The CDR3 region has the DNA TGTGCCATCAGTGAGGACCCCATGGGCGGGGGAGGAGATACGCAGTATTTT.

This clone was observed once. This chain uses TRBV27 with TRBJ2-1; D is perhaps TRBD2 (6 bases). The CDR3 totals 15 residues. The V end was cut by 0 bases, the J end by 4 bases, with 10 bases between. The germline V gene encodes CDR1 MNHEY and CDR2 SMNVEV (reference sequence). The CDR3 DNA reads TGTGCCAGCAGTTTATCGGGGGGACCTTACAATGAGCAGTTCTTC. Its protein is CASSLSGGPYNEQFF.

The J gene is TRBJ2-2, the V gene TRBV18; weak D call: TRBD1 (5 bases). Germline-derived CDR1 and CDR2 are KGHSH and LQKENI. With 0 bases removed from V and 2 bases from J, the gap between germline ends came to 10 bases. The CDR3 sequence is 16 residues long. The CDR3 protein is CASSPPSTANTGELFF. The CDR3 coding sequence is TGTGCCAGCTCACCACCATCGACAGCTAACACCGGGGAGCTGTTTTTT.

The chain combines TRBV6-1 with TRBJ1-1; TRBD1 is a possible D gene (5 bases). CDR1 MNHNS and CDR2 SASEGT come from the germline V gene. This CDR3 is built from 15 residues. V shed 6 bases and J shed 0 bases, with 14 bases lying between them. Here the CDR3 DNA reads TGTGCCAGCAGGGCTGACAGCCTCATGAACACTGAAGCTTTCTTT. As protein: CASRADSLMNTEAFF.

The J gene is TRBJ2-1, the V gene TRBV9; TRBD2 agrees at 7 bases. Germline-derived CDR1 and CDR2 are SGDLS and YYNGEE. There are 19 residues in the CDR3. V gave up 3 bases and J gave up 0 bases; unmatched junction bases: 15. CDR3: CASSATRAASGSSYNEQFF. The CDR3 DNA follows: TGTGCCAGCAGCGCCACCCGGGCGGCTAGCGGCTCCTCCTACAATGAGCAGTTCTTC.

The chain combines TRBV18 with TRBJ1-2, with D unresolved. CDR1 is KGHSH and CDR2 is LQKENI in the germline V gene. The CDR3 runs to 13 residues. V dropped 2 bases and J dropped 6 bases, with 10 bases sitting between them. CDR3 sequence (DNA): TGTGCCAGCTCACCAGGCATTCAGAATGGCTACACCTTC. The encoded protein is CASSPGIQNGYTF. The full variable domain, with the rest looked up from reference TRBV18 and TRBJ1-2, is NAGVMQNPRHLVRRRGQEARLRCSPMKGHSHVYWYRQLPEEGLKFMVYLQKENIIDESGMPKERFSAEFPKEGPSILRIQQVVRGDSAAYFCASSPGIQNGYTFGSGTRLTVV.

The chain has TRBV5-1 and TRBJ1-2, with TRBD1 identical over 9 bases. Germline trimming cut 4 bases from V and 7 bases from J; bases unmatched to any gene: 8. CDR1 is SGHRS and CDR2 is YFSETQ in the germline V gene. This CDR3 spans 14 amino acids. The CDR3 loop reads CASSIPGQGAGYTF. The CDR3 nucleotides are TGCGCCAGCAGCATACCGGGACAGGGAGCTGGCTACACCTTC.